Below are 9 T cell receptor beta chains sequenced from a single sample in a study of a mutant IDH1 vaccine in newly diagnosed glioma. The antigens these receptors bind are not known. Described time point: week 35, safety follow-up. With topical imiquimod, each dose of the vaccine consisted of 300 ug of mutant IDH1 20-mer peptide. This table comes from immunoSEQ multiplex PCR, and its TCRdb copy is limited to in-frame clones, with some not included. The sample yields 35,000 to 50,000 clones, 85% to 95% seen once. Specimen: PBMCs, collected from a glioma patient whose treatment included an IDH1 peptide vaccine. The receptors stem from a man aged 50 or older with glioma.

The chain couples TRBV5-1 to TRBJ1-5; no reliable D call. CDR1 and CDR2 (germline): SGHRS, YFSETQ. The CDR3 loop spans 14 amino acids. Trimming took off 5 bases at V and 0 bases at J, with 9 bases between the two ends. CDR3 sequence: CASSYDYSNQPQHF. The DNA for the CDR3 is TGCGCCAGCAGTTATGATTATAGCAATCAGCCCCAGCATTTT.

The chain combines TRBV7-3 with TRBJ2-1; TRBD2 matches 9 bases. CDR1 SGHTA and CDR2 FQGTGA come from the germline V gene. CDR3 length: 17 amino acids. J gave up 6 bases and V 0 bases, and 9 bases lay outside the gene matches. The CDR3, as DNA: TGTGCCAGCAGCTTAACCCCCCCAGCGGGGGGAACCAATGAGCAGTTCTTC. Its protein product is CASSLTPPAGGTNEQFF. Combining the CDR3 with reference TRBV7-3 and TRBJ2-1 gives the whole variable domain GAGVSQTPSNKVTEKGKYVELRCDPISGHTALYWYRQSLGQGPEFLIYFQGTGAADDSGLPNDRFFAVRPEGSVSTLKIQRTERGDSAVYLCASSLTPPAGGTNEQFFGPGTRLTVL.

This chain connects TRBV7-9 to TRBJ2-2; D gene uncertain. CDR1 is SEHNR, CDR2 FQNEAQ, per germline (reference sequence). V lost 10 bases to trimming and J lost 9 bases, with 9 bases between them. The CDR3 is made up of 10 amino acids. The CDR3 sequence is CATAVRELFF. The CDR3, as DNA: TGTGCCACCGCCGTGCGGGAGCTGTTTTTT.

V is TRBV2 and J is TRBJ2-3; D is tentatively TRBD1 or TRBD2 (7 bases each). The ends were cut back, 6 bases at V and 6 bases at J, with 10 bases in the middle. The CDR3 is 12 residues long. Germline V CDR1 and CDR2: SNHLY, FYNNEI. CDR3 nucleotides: TGTGCCAGCAGCAGGGGGGGCGATACGCAGTATTTT. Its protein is CASSRGGDTQYF.

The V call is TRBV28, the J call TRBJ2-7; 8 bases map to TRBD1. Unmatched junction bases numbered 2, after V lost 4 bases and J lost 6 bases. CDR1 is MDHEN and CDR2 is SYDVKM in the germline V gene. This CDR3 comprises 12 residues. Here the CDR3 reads CASSSRGREQYF. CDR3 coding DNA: TGTGCCAGCAGTTCCAGGGGGCGCGAGCAGTACTTC.

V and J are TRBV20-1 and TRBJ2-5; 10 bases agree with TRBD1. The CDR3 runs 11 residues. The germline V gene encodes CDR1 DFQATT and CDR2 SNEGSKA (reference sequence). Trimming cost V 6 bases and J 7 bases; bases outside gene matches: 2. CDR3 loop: CSAGQGVTQYF. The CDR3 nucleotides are TGCAGTGCAGGACAGGGGGTGACCCAGTACTTC.

CDR3 DNA: TGTGCCAGCAGCCCCCGACAGGGTAATGAAAAACTGTTTTTT. Translated, it gives CASSPRQGNEKLFF. The chain employs TRBV9 and TRBJ1-4, with 7 bases matching TRBD1. Germline CDR1 is SGDLS and CDR2 is YYNGEE. V gave up 4 bases and J gave up 4 bases; unmatched junction bases: 4. There are 14 residues in the CDR3.

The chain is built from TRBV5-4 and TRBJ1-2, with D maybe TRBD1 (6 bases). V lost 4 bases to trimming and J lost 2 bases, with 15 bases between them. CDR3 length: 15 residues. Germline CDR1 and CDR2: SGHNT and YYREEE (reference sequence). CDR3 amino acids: CASSTKKTGNYGYTF. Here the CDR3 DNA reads TGTGCCAGCAGCACCAAGAAAACAGGGAACTATGGCTACACCTTC.

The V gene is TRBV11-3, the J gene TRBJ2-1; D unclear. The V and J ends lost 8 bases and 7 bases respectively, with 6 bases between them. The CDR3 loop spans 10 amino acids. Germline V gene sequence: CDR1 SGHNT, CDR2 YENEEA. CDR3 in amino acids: CASGFNEQFF. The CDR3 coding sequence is TGTGCCAGCGGGTTTAATGAGCAGTTCTTC.